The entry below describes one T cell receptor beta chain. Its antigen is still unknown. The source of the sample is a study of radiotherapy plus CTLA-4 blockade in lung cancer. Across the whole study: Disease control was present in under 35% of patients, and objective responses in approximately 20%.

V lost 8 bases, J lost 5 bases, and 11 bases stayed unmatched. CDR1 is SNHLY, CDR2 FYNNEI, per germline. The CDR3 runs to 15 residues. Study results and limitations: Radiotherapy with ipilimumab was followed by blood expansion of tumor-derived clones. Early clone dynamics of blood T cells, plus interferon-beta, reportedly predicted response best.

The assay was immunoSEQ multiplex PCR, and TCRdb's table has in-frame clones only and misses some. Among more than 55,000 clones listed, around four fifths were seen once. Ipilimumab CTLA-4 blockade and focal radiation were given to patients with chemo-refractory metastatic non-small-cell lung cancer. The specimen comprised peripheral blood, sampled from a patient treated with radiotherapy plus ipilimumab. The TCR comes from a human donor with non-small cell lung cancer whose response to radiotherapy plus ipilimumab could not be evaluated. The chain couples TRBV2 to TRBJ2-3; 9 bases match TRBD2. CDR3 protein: CASGAGLAMVDTQYF. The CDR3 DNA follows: TGTGCCAGCGGGGCGGGACTAGCCATGGTAGATACGCAGTATTTT.